This is a list of T cell receptor beta chains from one sample in a study of brain T cells in children with intractable seizures. This table comes from immunoSEQ multiplex PCR, and its TCRdb copy is limited to in-frame clones, with some not included. The profile shows about 340,000 clones, 93% of them singletons. The sequences come from peripheral blood, collected roughly 5 months after surgery. These receptors all stem from a boy in the first two years of life with tuberous sclerosis and intractable seizures. Each CDR3 is given with its conserved first and last residue. A D gene is named only where the DNA matches it firmly. Not all rows give a size; the values are once, few, many and, for expanded clones, a class.

>-|TRBJ2-7|-|TRBV3-1/TRBV3-2
TGTGCCAGCAGCCAAGATAGGTACTCCTACGAGCAGTACTTC
CASSQDRYSYEQYF
>-|TRBJ1-2|-|TRBV9
TGTGCCAGCAGCACCCCAGGGTATGGCTACACCTTC
CASSTPGYGYTF
>-|TRBJ1-1|-|TRBV24-1
TGTGCCACCAGTGATTCAATGAACACTGAAGCTTTCTTT
CATSDSMNTEAFF
>TRBD1|TRBJ1-1|-|TRBV13
TGTGCCAGCAGCCACCCTGGACAGGGGGCCTTGAACACTGAAGCTTTCTTT
CASSHPGQGALNTEAFF
>-|TRBJ1-2|once|TRBV5-6
TGTGCCAGCAGCGATCAGTTTAGTGGGACACCCTACACCTTC
CASSDQFSGTPYTF
>TRBD1|TRBJ1-6|-|TRBV30
TGTGCCTGGAGTGTAACAGGGGCGTTTAATTCACCCCTCCACTTT
CAWSVTGAFNSPLHF
>-|TRBJ1-6|-|TRBV6-6
TGTGCCAGCAGTTACACCGGGAGCTCCTATAATTCACCCCTCCACTTT
CASSYTGSSYNSPLHF
>-|TRBJ2-2|-|TRBV27
TGTGCCAGTACCACCCCGAACACCGGGGAGCTGTTTTTT
CASTTPNTGELFF
>-|TRBJ1-1|-|TRBV10-3
TGTGCCATCAGGTCGACACCCGGGCACGCTGAAGCTTTCTTT
CAIRSTPGHAEAFF
>-|TRBJ2-7|-|TRBV5-4
TGTGCCAGCAGCTTGTCTGGGCAGCCCGAGCAGTACTTC
CASSLSGQPEQYF
>-|TRBJ1-2|-|TRBV21-1
TGTGCCAGCATAACTTACACAGGATATGGCTACACCTTC
CASITYTGYGYTF
>-|TRBJ2-7|-|TRBV6-4
TGTGCCAAACGACGCCGTGGTCAGGGACTTTACGAGCAGTACTTC
CAKRRRGQGLYEQYF
>TRBD1|TRBJ2-3|-|TRBV9
TGTGCCAGCGGGACAGGGGCCATTAGCACAGATACGCAGTATTTT
CASGTGAISTDTQYF
>-|TRBJ2-7|-|TRBV11-2
TGTGCCAGCAGCTTAGGAGGGGCGGGCGAGCAGTACTTC
CASSLGGAGEQYF
>-|TRBJ1-1|few|TRBV6-5
TGTGCCAGCAGTTACTCGAATAGGGTATGGACTGAAGCTTTCTTT
CASSYSNRVWTEAFF
>-|TRBJ2-2|-|TRBV3-1/TRBV3-2
TGTGCCAGCAGAGTACTTAGGAACACCGGGGAGCTGTTTTTT
CASRVLRNTGELFF
>TRBD2|TRBJ2-2|-|TRBV7-7
TGTGCTAGCAGCTTAGTCCCTAGCGGGAGTTCTGGCACCGGGGAGCTGTTTTTT
CASSLVPSGSSGTGELFF
>TRBD1|TRBJ2-7|few|TRBV15
TGTGCCACCAGCAGAGTTCCCGGGACAGGAGGACCCAAGCAGTACTTC
CATSRVPGTGGPKQYF
>-|TRBJ1-3|-|TRBV4-1
TGCGCCAGCAGCCAAGATGAGGCAGGGAGGATCTCTGGAAACACCATATATTTT
CASSQDEAGRISGNTIYF
>-|TRBJ2-7|-|TRBV28
TGTGCCAGCAGACAGGGAACCTACGAGCAGTACTTC
CASRQGTYEQYF
>-|TRBJ2-7|-|TRBV11-1
TGTGCCAGCAACCGGGACGGATACGAGCAGTACTTC
CASNRDGYEQYF
>TRBD1|TRBJ1-2|-|TRBV6-5
TGTGCCAGCACTTTCAAGGCAGGGGGCTCCTATGGCTACACCTTC
CASTFKAGGSYGYTF